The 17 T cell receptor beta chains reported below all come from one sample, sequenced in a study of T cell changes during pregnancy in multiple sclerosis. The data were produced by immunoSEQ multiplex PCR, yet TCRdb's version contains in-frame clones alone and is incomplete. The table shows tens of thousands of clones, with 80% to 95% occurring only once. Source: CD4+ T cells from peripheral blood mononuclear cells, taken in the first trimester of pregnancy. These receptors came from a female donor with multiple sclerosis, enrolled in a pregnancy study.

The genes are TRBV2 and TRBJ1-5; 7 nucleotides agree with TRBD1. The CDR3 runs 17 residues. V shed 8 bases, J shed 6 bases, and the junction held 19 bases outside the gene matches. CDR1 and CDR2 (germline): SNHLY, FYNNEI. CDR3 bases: TGTGCCAGCTCCGACAGGGAACCGGTCGGGTTTGGTCAGCCCCAGCATTTT. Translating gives CASSDREPVGFGQPQHF. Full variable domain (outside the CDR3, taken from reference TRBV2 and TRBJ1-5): EPEVTQTPSHQVTQMGQEVILRCVPISNHLYFYWYRQILGQKVEFLVSFYNNEISEKSEIFDDQFSVERPDGSNFTLKIRSTKLEDSAMYFCASSDREPVGFGQPQHFGDGTRLSIL.

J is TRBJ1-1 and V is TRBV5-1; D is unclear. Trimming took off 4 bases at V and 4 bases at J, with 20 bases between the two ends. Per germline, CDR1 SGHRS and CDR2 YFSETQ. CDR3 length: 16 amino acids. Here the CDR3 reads CASSPRTSGRGTEAFF. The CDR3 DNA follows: TGCGCCAGCAGCCCCCGAACCAGTGGCCGGGGCACTGAAGCTTTCTTT. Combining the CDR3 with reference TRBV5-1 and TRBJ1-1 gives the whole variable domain KAGVTQTPRYLIKTRGQQVTLSCSPISGHRSVSWYQQTPGQGLQFLFEYFSETQRNKGNFPGRFSGRQFSNSRSEMNVSTLELGDSALYLCASSPRTSGRGTEAFFGQGTRLTVV.

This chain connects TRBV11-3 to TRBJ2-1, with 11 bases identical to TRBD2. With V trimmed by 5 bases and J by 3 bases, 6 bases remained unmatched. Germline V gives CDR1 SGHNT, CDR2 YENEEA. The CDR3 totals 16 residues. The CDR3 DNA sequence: TGTGCCAGCAGCCAGGGGGGGACTAGCGGCTACAATGAGCAGTTCTTC. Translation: CASSQGGTSGYNEQFF.

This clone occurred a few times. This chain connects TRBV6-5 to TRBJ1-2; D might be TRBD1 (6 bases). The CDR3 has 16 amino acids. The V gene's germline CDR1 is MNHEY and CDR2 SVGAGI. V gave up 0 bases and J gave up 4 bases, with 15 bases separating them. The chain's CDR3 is CASSYSGAQGLYGYTF. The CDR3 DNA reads TGTGCCAGCAGTTACTCGGGGGCCCAGGGTCTCTATGGCTACACCTTC.

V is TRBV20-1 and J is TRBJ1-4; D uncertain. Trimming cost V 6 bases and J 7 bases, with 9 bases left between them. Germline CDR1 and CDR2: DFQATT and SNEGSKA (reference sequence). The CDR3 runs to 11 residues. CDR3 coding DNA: TGCAGTGCAGAGAACGGTGAAAAACTGTTTTTT. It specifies CSAENGEKLFF.

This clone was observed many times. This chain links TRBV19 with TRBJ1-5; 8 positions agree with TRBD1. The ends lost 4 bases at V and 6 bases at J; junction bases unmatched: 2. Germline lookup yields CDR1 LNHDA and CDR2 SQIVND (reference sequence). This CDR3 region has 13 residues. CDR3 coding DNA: TGTGCCAGTAGTACGGACAGGGTTCAGCCCCAGCATTTT. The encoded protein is CASSTDRVQPQHF.

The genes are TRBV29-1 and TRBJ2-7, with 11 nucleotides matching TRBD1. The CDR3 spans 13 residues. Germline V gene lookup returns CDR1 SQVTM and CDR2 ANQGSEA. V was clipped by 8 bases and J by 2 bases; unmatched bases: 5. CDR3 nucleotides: TGCAGCTTCCGGACAGGGGGCACCTACGAGCAGTACTTC. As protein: CSFRTGGTYEQYF.

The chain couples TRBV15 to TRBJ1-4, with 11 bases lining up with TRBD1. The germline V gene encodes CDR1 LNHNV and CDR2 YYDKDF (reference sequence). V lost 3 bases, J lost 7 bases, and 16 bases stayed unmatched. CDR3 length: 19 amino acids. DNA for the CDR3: TGTGCCACCAGCAGGGTCCGACCGGGACAGGGGGTATTAGTTGAAAAACTGTTTTTT. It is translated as CATSRVRPGQGVLVEKLFF.

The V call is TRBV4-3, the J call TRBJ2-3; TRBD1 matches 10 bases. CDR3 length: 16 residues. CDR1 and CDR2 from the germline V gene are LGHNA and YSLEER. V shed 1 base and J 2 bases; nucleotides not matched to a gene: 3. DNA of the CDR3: TGCGCCAGCAGCCAAGTAGGGACAGGGGTCACAGATACGCAGTATTTT. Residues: CASSQVGTGVTDTQYF.

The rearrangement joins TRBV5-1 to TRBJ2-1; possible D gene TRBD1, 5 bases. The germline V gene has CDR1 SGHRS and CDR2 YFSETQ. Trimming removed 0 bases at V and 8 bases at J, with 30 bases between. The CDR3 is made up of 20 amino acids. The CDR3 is CASSLAGSDMGFSRGDEQFF. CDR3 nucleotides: TGCGCCAGCAGCTTGGCCGGGTCGGACATGGGGTTTTCGCGCGGCGATGAGCAGTTCTTC.

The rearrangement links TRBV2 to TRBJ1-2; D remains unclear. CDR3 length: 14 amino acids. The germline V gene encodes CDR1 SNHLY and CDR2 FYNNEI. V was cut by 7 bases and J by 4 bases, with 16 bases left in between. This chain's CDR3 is CASTQMPQVYGYTF. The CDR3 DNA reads TGTGCCAGCACGCAGATGCCTCAGGTCTATGGCTACACCTTC. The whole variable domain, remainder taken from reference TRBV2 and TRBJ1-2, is EPEVTQTPSHQVTQMGQEVILRCVPISNHLYFYWYRQILGQKVEFLVSFYNNEISEKSEIFDDQFSVERPDGSNFTLKIRSTKLEDSAMYFCASTQMPQVYGYTFGSGTRLTVV.

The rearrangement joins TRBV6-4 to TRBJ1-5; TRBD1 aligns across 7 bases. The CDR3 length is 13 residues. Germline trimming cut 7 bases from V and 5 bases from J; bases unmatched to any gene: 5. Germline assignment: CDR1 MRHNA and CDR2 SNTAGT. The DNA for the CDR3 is TGTGCCAGCAACCAGCAGGGGGATCAGCCCCAGCATTTT. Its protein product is CASNQQGDQPQHF.

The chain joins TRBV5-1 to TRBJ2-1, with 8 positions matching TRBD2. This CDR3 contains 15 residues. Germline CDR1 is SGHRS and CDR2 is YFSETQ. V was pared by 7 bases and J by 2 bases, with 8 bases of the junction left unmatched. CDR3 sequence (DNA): TGCGCCAGCTCCCCGGGAGGGGGTCCCTACAATGAGCAGTTCTTC. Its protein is CASSPGGGPYNEQFF. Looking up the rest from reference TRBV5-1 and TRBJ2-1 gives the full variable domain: KAGVTQTPRYLIKTRGQQVTLSCSPISGHRSVSWYQQTPGQGLQFLFEYFSETQRNKGNFPGRFSGRQFSNSRSEMNVSTLELGDSALYLCASSPGGGPYNEQFFGPGTRLTVL.

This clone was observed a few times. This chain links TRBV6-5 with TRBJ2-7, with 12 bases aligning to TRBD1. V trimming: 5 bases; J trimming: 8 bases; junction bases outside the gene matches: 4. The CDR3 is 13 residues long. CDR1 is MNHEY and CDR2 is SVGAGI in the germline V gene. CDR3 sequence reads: CASSGTGGVKQYF. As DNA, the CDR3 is TGTGCCAGCAGTGGGACAGGGGGCGTAAAGCAGTACTTC.

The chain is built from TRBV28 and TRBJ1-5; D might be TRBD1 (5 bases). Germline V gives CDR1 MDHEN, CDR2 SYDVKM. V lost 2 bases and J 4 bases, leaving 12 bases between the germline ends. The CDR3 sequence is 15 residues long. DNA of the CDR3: TGTGCCAGCAGTTTAGGGGGGACCCTTAATCAGCCCCAGCATTTT. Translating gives CASSLGGTLNQPQHF.

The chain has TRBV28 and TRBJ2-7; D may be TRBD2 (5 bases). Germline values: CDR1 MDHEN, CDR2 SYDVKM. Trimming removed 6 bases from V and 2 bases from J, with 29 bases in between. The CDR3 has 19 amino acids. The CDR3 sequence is CASSVAWVMGAPLTYEQYF. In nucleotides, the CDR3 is TGTGCCAGCAGCGTGGCTTGGGTAATGGGAGCCCCCCTAACCTACGAGCAGTACTTC.

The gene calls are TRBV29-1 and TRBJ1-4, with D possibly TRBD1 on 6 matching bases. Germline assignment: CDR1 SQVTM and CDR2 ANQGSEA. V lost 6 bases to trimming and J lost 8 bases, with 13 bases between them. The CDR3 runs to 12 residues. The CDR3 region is CSVRDIGEKLFF. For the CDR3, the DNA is TGCAGCGTCCGGGACATCGGGGAAAAACTGTTTTTT.